One and the same sample provided the 19 T cell receptor beta chains below, sequenced in a study of blood T cell repertoires in COVID-19. Libraries were prepared by immunoSEQ multiplex PCR; TCRdb keeps only in-frame clonotypes and omits some of them. The sample includes 20,000 or so clones, around 81% seen only once; the top ten take over 11%. Material for sequencing was peripheral blood. The receptor set was obtained from a man aged 40-49 years with active or convalescent COVID-19.

The V call is TRBV5-1, the J call TRBJ1-6; D is possibly TRBD1 (5 bases). The ends were cut back, 5 bases at V and 5 bases at J, with 11 bases in the middle. The CDR3 is 14 amino acids. The V gene's germline CDR1 is SGHRS and CDR2 YFSETQ. The CDR3 reads CASSFDRNNSPLHF. In nucleotides, the CDR3 is TGCGCCAGCAGTTTTGACAGAAATAATTCACCCCTCCACTTT.

The rearrangement links TRBV4-1 to TRBJ2-7; unclear D gene. CDR1 is MGHRA, CDR2 YSYEKL, per germline. This CDR3 has 13 residues. Trimming pared 4 bases from V and 3 bases from J, leaving 10 bases between. CDR3 protein: CASSLNEFYEQYF. As DNA, the CDR3 is TGCGCCAGCAGCCTTAATGAGTTCTACGAGCAGTACTTC.

The rearrangement links TRBV7-9 to TRBJ1-5; weak D call: TRBD1 (6 bases). The V gene's germline CDR1 is SEHNR and CDR2 FQNEAQ (reference sequence). This CDR3 has 18 residues. Trimming stripped 1 base from V and 2 bases from J, with 18 bases between. This CDR3 is CASSLGTGFGLGNQPQHF. CDR3 nucleotide sequence: TGTGCCAGCAGCTTAGGAACAGGGTTTGGTTTAGGCAATCAGCCCCAGCATTTT.

This clone was counted once. The rearrangement uses TRBV20-1 and TRBJ2-7; D perhaps matches TRBD1 (6 bases). The CDR3 is made up of 16 amino acids. The V end was cut by 3 bases, the J end by 2 bases, with 20 bases between. CDR1 and CDR2 from the germline V gene are DFQATT and SNEGSKA (reference sequence). CDR3 nucleotides: TGCAGTGCTAGTGGCTTTCAGGGTTCAGGGGCCTACGAGCAGTACTTC. It yields the protein CSASGFQGSGAYEQYF.

This CDR3 reads CAWGTGTSTNEKLFF. The CDR3 DNA follows: TGTGCCTGGGGCACCGGGACTTCAACTAATGAAAAACTGTTTTTT. This chain uses TRBV30 with TRBJ1-4; a weak D match, TRBD1 (5 bases). Germline assignment: CDR1 GTSNPN and CDR2 SVGIG (reference sequence). V lost 5 bases, J lost 0 bases, and 13 bases lay in between. CDR3 length equals 15 residues. Based on the CDR3 plus reference TRBV30 and TRBJ1-4, the full variable domain is SQTIHQWPATLVQPVGSPLSLECTVEGTSNPNLYWYRQAAGRGLQLLFYSVGIGQISSEVPQNLSASRPQDRQFILSSKKLLLSDSGFYLCAWGTGTSTNEKLFFGSGTQLSVL.

The V gene is TRBV3-1 (or the pseudogene TRBV3-2), the J gene TRBJ2-1; possible D gene TRBD1, 6 bases. V lost 0 bases, J lost 9 bases, and 15 bases lay in between. Germline-derived CDR1 and CDR2 are LGHDT and YNNKEL (reference sequence). The CDR3 consists of 15 residues. The CDR3 loop is CASSQDEQGFGEQFF. The CDR3 nucleotides are TGTGCCAGCAGCCAAGACGAACAGGGATTCGGTGAGCAGTTCTTC.

The genes are TRBV19 and TRBJ1-1, with TRBD1 identical over 7 bases. The V segment lost 6 bases and the J segment 0 bases; nucleotides outside the gene matches: 7. This CDR3 is built from 15 residues. Germline CDR1 reads LNHDA; CDR2 reads SQIVND (reference sequence). DNA for the CDR3: TGTGCCAGTAGCCTATCGGGACAGTTGAACACTGAAGCTTTCTTT. Protein sequence: CASSLSGQLNTEAFF.

The rearrangement joins TRBV29-1 to TRBJ2-1; D ambiguous. V lost 5 bases to trimming and J lost 7 bases, with 9 bases between them. Germline loops: CDR1 SQVTM, CDR2 ANQGSEA. There are 11 residues in the CDR3. The CDR3 coding sequence is TGCAGCGTTCCTGATCGGAATGAGCAGTTCTTC. Its translation: CSVPDRNEQFF.

The chain employs TRBV11-2 and TRBJ1-6; 10 bases fit TRBD1. The CDR3 is 17 amino acids. Germline V CDR1 and CDR2: SGHAT, FQNNGV. Trimming cost V 0 bases and J 13 bases; bases outside gene matches: 12. The CDR3 protein is CASSLDGSGTGVLPLHF. DNA for the CDR3: TGTGCCAGCAGCTTAGATGGGTCTGGGACAGGGGTTCTTCCCCTCCACTTT.

The rearrangement uses TRBV2 and TRBJ2-5; D gene ambiguous. CDR3 size: 11 residues. Trimming cost V 4 bases and J 5 bases, with 5 bases left between them. CDR1 SNHLY and CDR2 FYNNEI come from the germline V gene. CDR3 amino acids: CASSGQETQYF. The CDR3 DNA is TGTGCCAGCAGTGGGCAGGAGACCCAGTACTTC.

DNA for the CDR3: TGTGCCAGCAGCCAAGAGGGTCTTGAGCAGTACTTC. Encoded protein: CASSQEGLEQYF. The chain couples TRBV13 to TRBJ2-7, with D perhaps matching TRBD2 (5 bases). The V end was cut by 5 bases, the J end by 7 bases, with 12 bases between. From germline, CDR1 is PRHDT and CDR2 FYEKMQ (reference sequence). The CDR3 length is 12 residues. The variable domain in full, with the rest retrieved from reference TRBV13 and TRBJ2-7, is AAGVIQSPRHLIKEKRETATLKCYPIPRHDTVYWYQQGPGQDPQFLISFYEKMQSDKGSIPDRFSAQQFSDYHSELNMSSLELGDSALYFCASSQEGLEQYFGPGTRLTVT.

CDR3 coding DNA: TGTGCCAGCAGCGGGACTAGCGGGGGGGCCAAAAACATTCAGTACTTC. Amino acids: CASSGTSGGAKNIQYF. The chain links TRBV9 to TRBJ2-4; 14 positions agree with TRBD2. The germline V gene has CDR1 SGDLS and CDR2 YYNGEE. The CDR3 is made up of 16 amino acids. The junction had 0 bases not matched to a gene; V was cut back by 3 bases and J by 1 base.

The V gene is TRBV6-5, the J gene TRBJ1-5; 7 nucleotides line up with TRBD1. The CDR3 consists of 14 residues. The germline CDR1 and CDR2 sequences are MNHEY and SVGAGI. J gave up 6 bases and V 5 bases, and 7 bases lay outside the gene matches. CDR3 coding DNA: TGTGCCAGCAGTCCTCGACAGGGCGGTCAGCCCCAGCATTTT. This gives the protein CASSPRQGGQPQHF.

The sample holds one count of this clone. This chain joins TRBV27 and TRBJ1-1, with 8 bases aligning to TRBD1. V shed 7 bases and J 10 bases; nucleotides not matched to a gene: 17. The CDR3 totals 15 residues. Germline V gives CDR1 MNHEY, CDR2 SMNVEV (reference sequence). The CDR3 DNA reads TGTGCCAGCACCCCACGGCCGACAGGGGAGGTTGGAGCTTTCTTT. This translates into CASTPRPTGEVGAFF.

This clone was detected a few times. The V call is TRBV5-4, the J call TRBJ2-7; TRBD1 matches 9 bases. Unmatched junction bases numbered 5, after V lost 4 bases and J lost 3 bases. The CDR3 extends over 14 amino acids. Germline CDR1 reads SGHNT; CDR2 reads YYREEE (reference sequence). The DNA for the CDR3 is TGTGCCAGCAGCGGGGGACAGGGATACTACGAGCAGTACTTC. Translation gives CASSGGQGYYEQYF.

This chain connects TRBV7-2 to TRBJ1-1, with 7 bases lining up with TRBD1. This CDR3 has 17 residues. Germline trimming cut 1 base from V and 3 bases from J; bases unmatched to any gene: 11. Per the germline V gene, CDR1 is SGHTA and CDR2 is FQGNSA. The CDR3 bases are TGTGCCAGCAGCTTAGTATCCGGAGGGGGCTGGGACACTGAAGCTTTCTTT. Its translation: CASSLVSGGGWDTEAFF.

The gene calls are TRBV6-6 and TRBJ2-7, with 7 bases matching TRBD1. With 0 bases clipped from V and 2 bases from J, the junction kept 1 base outside the gene matches. The CDR3 runs to 14 residues. The germline V gene has CDR1 MNHNY and CDR2 SVGAGI (reference sequence). This CDR3 is CASSYSTGTYEQYF. The DNA for the CDR3 is TGTGCCAGCAGTTACTCGACAGGGACCTACGAGCAGTACTTC.

This rearrangement joins TRBV6-5 to TRBJ2-1, with D tentatively TRBD2 (6 bases). From germline, CDR1 is MNHEY and CDR2 SVGAGI. Trimming cost V 2 bases and J 0 bases, with 11 bases left between them. CDR3 length: 16 residues. DNA of the CDR3: TGTGCCAGCAGTTACAGCCGGGGGACCTCCTACAATGAGCAGTTCTTC. This gives the protein CASSYSRGTSYNEQFF.

The gene calls are TRBV19 and TRBJ1-3; 10 positions agree with TRBD1. The germline gives CDR1 LNHDA, CDR2 SQIVND (reference sequence). The CDR3 sequence is 15 residues long. Trimming took 7 bases from V and 1 from J; bases not matched to a gene: 4. CDR3 nucleotide sequence: TGTGCCAGTATGGGACAGGGGAGGTCTGGAAACACCATATATTTT. Residues: CASMGQGRSGNTIYF.